What follows are 10 T cell receptor beta chains derived from one specimen sequenced in a study of T cell responses to AZD1222 COVID-19 vaccine. This table comes from immunoSEQ multiplex PCR, and its TCRdb copy is limited to in-frame clones, with some not included. This table has 110,000 or so clones, approximately 90% appearing once. The sample here was peripheral blood, taken 28 days after the second AZD1222 dose. All receptors come from an adult who received the AZD1222 COVID-19 vaccine.

The chain employs TRBV24-1 and TRBJ2-2; D not certain. CDR3 size: 18 residues. Between the trimmed V and J ends, which lost 8 bases and 0 bases, there was a span of 21 bases. Per germline, CDR1 KGHDR and CDR2 SFDVKD. CDR3 in DNA: TGTGCCACCAATCTGGTGGTTCTGGGCCGCGCGAACACCGGGGAGCTGTTTTTT. This encodes CATNLVVLGRANTGELFF.

V and J are TRBV18 and TRBJ1-4; D unresolved. CDR3 length equals 13 residues. Germline V gene sequence: CDR1 KGHSH, CDR2 LQKENI. Trimming stripped 6 bases from V and 5 bases from J, with 10 bases between. CDR3 region: CASSPTWNEKLFF. For the CDR3, the DNA is TGTGCCAGCTCTCCTACATGGAATGAAAAACTGTTTTTT.

The chain has TRBV6-5 and TRBJ2-5, with 9 bases that match TRBD1. The CDR3 covers 15 residues. Germline CDR1 reads MNHEY; CDR2 reads SVGAGI. Losses at the gene ends were 7 bases for V and 4 bases for J; bases not matched to a gene: 10. CDR3: CASKVITGGGETQYF. In DNA, the CDR3 is TGTGCCAGCAAAGTAATCACAGGGGGCGGAGAGACCCAGTACTTC.

The chain is built from TRBV4-2 and TRBJ1-2; a weak D match, TRBD1 (5 bases). Trimming cost V 0 bases and J 6 bases, with 14 bases left between them. The CDR3 loop spans 15 amino acids. Germline loops: CDR1 LGHNA, CDR2 YNFKEQ. The CDR3 DNA reads as TGTGCCAGCAGCCAAGATTTACACAGGCCAAATGGCTACACCTTC. This codes for CASSQDLHRPNGYTF.

J is TRBJ1-5 and V is TRBV5-5, with D unclear. V lost 2 bases and J lost 4, with 7 bases in between. Germline V CDR1 and CDR2: SGHKS, YYEKEE (reference sequence). The CDR3 has 13 residues. The CDR3 reads CASSFMRNQPQHF. The CDR3 bases are TGTGCCAGCAGCTTCATGAGGAATCAGCCCCAGCATTTT.

V is TRBV11-2 and J is TRBJ2-2, with D hard to call. Trimming took off 3 bases at V and 6 bases at J, with 14 bases between the two ends. Germline assignment: CDR1 SGHAT and CDR2 FQNNGV. There are 15 residues in the CDR3. CDR3 residues: CASSLLPGVAGELFF. Here the CDR3 DNA reads TGTGCCAGCAGCTTGCTGCCAGGAGTCGCCGGGGAGCTGTTTTTT. Full variable domain (missing parts from reference TRBV11-2 and TRBJ2-2): EAGVAQSPRYKIIEKRQSVAFWCNPISGHATLYWYQQILGQGPKLLIQFQNNGVVDDSQLPKDRFSAERLKGVDSTLKIQPAKLEDSAVYLCASSLLPGVAGELFFGEGSRLTVL.

The table lists this clone with a count of one. This chain uses TRBV2 with TRBJ2-3, with a tentative D call TRBD1 (5 bases). The germline V gene encodes CDR1 SNHLY and CDR2 FYNNEI. Trimming took 0 bases from V and 2 from J, leaving 9 bases between them. The CDR3 covers 15 residues. The CDR3 reads CASSEAQGNTDTQYF. Written as DNA, the CDR3 is TGTGCCAGCAGTGAAGCGCAGGGAAACACAGATACGCAGTATTTT.

This rearrangement joins TRBV19 to TRBJ2-5, with TRBD1 matching 8 bases. Germline V gene sequence: CDR1 LNHDA, CDR2 SQIVND (reference sequence). This CDR3 spans 13 amino acids. The V gene end was trimmed by 5 bases and the J gene end by 5 bases; junction bases not matched to a gene: 4. In DNA form, the CDR3 reads TGTGCCAGTAGTCCAGGGGGCTTCGAGACCCAGTACTTC. Protein: CASSPGGFETQYF.

The V gene is TRBV18, the J gene TRBJ1-2, with unresolved D. Germline CDR1 reads KGHSH; CDR2 reads LQKENI. Trimming took 1 base from V and 3 from J, leaving 9 bases between them. The CDR3 extends over 14 amino acids. Here the CDR3 reads CASSPLPDHYGYTF. The CDR3, as DNA: TGTGCCAGCTCACCACTCCCCGATCACTATGGCTACACCTTC. The variable domain in full, completed from reference TRBV18 and TRBJ1-2, reads NAGVMQNPRHLVRRRGQEARLRCSPMKGHSHVYWYRQLPEEGLKFMVYLQKENIIDESGMPKERFSAEFPKEGPSILRIQQVVRGDSAAYFCASSPLPDHYGYTFGSGTRLTVV.

V gene TRBV2 combines with J gene TRBJ2-7; perhaps TRBD1 as D (7 bases). Trimming left V 10 bases short and J 0 bases short, with 19 bases between. Germline assignment: CDR1 SNHLY and CDR2 FYNNEI. This CDR3 spans 15 amino acids. Here the CDR3 DNA reads TGTGCCAACAGGCCTCGCGGGACAGCCTCCTACGAGCAGTACTTC. Translating gives CANRPRGTASYEQYF.